The source of this TCR beta chain is a study of T-cell reconstitution after alpha-beta-depleted transplantation in children. This clonotype was detected only a few times. Its antigen is currently unknown. For TCRbeta, the library was prepared with unique molecular identifiers. TCRdb re-called the PCR reads with MiXCR, one entry per CDR3 protein. The sample carries fewer than 750,000 distinct CDR3 sequences, about a quarter recorded once. Study conclusions and caveats: When one year had passed after transplant, most T-cell counts and diversity came from newly produced T cells. Reportedly, only several hundred clones from non-depleted graft cells drove alpha-beta T-cell counts at about two months. Surviving recipient cells, namely T cells and thymic progenitors, were the source of high day-60 TCRbeta diversity in some patients.

The CDR3 sequence is 16 residues long. Germline V gene data show CDR1 as ENHRY and CDR2 as SYGVKD. Unmatched junction bases numbered 9, after V lost 5 bases and J lost 2 bases. The sample here was PBMCs, taken before TCRalphabeta/CD19-depleted stem cell transplant. V is TRBV10-3 and J is TRBJ1-2; 9 nucleotides agree with TRBD1. The TCR sequence derives from a boy younger than two with Wiskott-Aldrich syndrome, due to receive a stem cell transplant. In DNA form, the CDR3 reads TGTGCCATCAGTAGCCCGGGACAGGGAGTCAACTATGGCTACACCTTC. This translates into CAISSPGQGVNYGYTF.